The present entry profiles one T cell receptor (beta chain) with its context. Authors' processing steps: By means of reference gene primer amplification, nucleated cell counts were estimated. The table came from immunoSEQ multiplex PCR; TCRdb's copy has only in-frame clones and leaves some out. V and J calls and clone size are those listed in that table; D and trimming were worked out from the DNA. The table shows 140,000 to 150,000 clones, with about 84% occurring only once. These data are taken from a study of blood T cell repertoires in COVID-19. Study-wide background: COVID-19 samples, acute and convalescent, were from the United States, Italy and Spain. Nucleic acid was either cDNA or gDNA, and it came from T cells, B-cell-depleted T cells, or PBMCs.

Per germline, CDR1 SGHTS and CDR2 YDEGEE. This CDR3 is built from 13 residues. V shed 7 bases and J shed 3 bases, with 14 bases lying between them. V usage is TRBV5-8 and J usage is TRBJ2-7, with a weak D call TRBD1 (6 bases). This sequence was found in a man between 60 and 70 years old with active or convalescent COVID-19. The sequenced material came from peripheral blood. The CDR3 DNA is TGTGCCAGCGGCCGGGACACCCACTACGAGCAGTACTTC. Amino acid sequence: CASGRDTHYEQYF.